A few counts support the clone carrying this TCR beta chain. Its target is not known. The data belong to a study of post-analysis software for immune sequencing data. Sequencing libraries made from TCR beta cDNA carried unique molecular identifiers. TCRdb reprocessed the PCR reads with MiXCR, giving one entry per CDR3 protein. The table records over 700,000 distinct CDR3 sequences, about 27% of them present only once. Study findings and constraints: Elevated frequency relative to controls characterized roughly five TRBV segments in patients, TRBV5-6, TRBV5-1 and TRBV20-1 among them. The study found significantly lower normalized Chao1 diversity in multiple sclerosis patients than in controls.

J gave up 7 bases and V 6 bases, and 9 bases lay outside the gene matches. CDR3 length equals 13 residues. Germline V gene data show CDR1 as DFQATT and CDR2 as SNEGSKA (reference sequence). The chain is built from TRBV20-1 and TRBJ2-7; 10 bases fit TRBD1. The TCR was taken from a girl aged 10-17 years with multiple sclerosis. The sequenced sample was blood. CDR3: CSARTGGNNEQYF. CDR3 nucleotide sequence: TGCAGTGCAAGGACAGGGGGGAACAATGAGCAGTACTTC.